Listed here are 15 T cell receptor beta chains from one sample, sequenced in a study of shared clonotypes between healthy human individuals. Clones were sequenced by immunoSEQ multiplex PCR, and TCRdb holds only the in-frame ones, with some missing. The top ten hold around 0.4% of the sample, which has around 2.5 million clones, approximately 94% seen once. Specimen: naive CD4+ T cells from PBMCs. Subset reported: CD45RA+ positively selected. All receptors come from a man aged 18 to 35 in good health. Some clones in this sample may be carry-over from other donors' samples.

This chain joins TRBV6-5 and TRBJ1-5; D is undetermined. The CDR3 has 14 residues. Germline-derived CDR1 and CDR2 are MNHEY and SVGAGI. Trimming took off 2 bases at V and 0 bases at J, with 5 bases between the two ends. The CDR3: CASSYGNSNQPQHF. The DNA of the CDR3 is TGTGCCAGCAGTTACGGAAATAGCAATCAGCCCCAGCATTTT.

The rearrangement links TRBV7-9 to TRBJ2-1, with D perhaps matching TRBD2 (5 bases). Trimming pared 5 bases from V and 10 bases from J, leaving 15 bases between. Germline V lookup: CDR1 SEHNR, CDR2 FQNEAQ (reference sequence). The CDR3 has 13 amino acids. This chain's CDR3 is CASSLGGGDEQFF. The CDR3 DNA sequence: TGTGCCAGCAGCCTAGGAGGAGGAGACGAGCAGTTCTTC.

The rearrangement joins TRBV6-5 to TRBJ1-2, with a tentative D call TRBD1 (6 bases). With 8 bases removed from V and 4 bases from J, the gap between germline ends came to 8 bases. This CDR3 has 11 residues. CDR1 MNHEY and CDR2 SVGAGI come from the germline V gene. CDR3 in DNA: TGTGCCAGCGGGGGGCTCTATGGCTACACCTTC. This encodes CASGGLYGYTF.

This chain links TRBV11-2 with TRBJ2-5; TRBD1 matches 7 bases. The DNA end is more similar to TRBJ2-7, so the J call may be wrong. Germline loops: CDR1 SGHAT, CDR2 FQNNGV. The CDR3 loop spans 16 amino acids. The CDR3 reads CASSLARDSRFYEQYF. As DNA, the CDR3 is TGTGCCAGCAGCTTAGCCCGGGACAGCCGGTTTTACGAGCAGTACTTC.

The rearrangement joins TRBV5-5 to TRBJ1-1; perhaps TRBD1 as D (6 bases). Looked up from germline, CDR1 is SGHKS and CDR2 is YYEKEE (reference sequence). The CDR3 runs 15 residues. Trimming pared 2 bases from V and 3 bases from J, leaving 14 bases between. CDR3 in amino acids: CASSLRGARDTEAFF. The CDR3, as DNA: TGTGCCAGCAGCTTAAGGGGGGCGAGGGACACTGAAGCTTTCTTT.

The chain links TRBV15 to TRBJ1-2, with a tentative D call TRBD1 (5 bases). Trimming cost V 0 bases and J 2 bases, with 10 bases left between them. This CDR3 comprises 15 residues. Germline values: CDR1 LNHNV, CDR2 YYDKDF (reference sequence). CDR3 nucleotide sequence: TGTGCCACCAGCAGAGAACAGGCCCCGAACTATGGCTACACCTTC. Encoded protein: CATSREQAPNYGYTF.

The rearrangement links TRBV28 to TRBJ2-1, with TRBD2 matching 7 bases. V shed 7 bases, J shed 2 bases, and the junction held 17 bases outside the gene matches. Germline V gives CDR1 MDHEN, CDR2 SYDVKM. This CDR3 comprises 18 residues. The CDR3 is CASMGVASGRTPYNEQFF. DNA for the CDR3: TGTGCCAGCATGGGGGTGGCTAGCGGACGAACTCCCTACAATGAGCAGTTCTTC.

The rearrangement uses TRBV2 and TRBJ1-5; D might be TRBD1 (5 bases). The CDR3 length is 16 residues. The V gene lost 6 bases and the J gene lost 4 bases, with 19 bases spanning the gap. Germline lookup yields CDR1 SNHLY and CDR2 FYNNEI. The CDR3 region has the DNA TGTGCCAGCAGATACAAAATAGCCGGGGGAAATCAGCCCCAGCATTTT. This translates into CASRYKIAGGNQPQHF. The full variable domain, its missing parts supplied by reference TRBV2 and TRBJ1-5, is EPEVTQTPSHQVTQMGQEVILRCVPISNHLYFYWYRQILGQKVEFLVSFYNNEISEKSEIFDDQFSVERPDGSNFTLKIRSTKLEDSAMYFCASRYKIAGGNQPQHFGDGTRLSIL.

Written as DNA, the CDR3 is TGTGCCAGCAGCGCCACCGCTGGCCACCGCTACAATGAGCAGTTCTTC. The encoded protein is CASSATAGHRYNEQFF. The chain joins TRBV11-2 to TRBJ2-1; no definite D call. CDR1 and CDR2 (germline): SGHAT, FQNNGV. The germline V and J ends were trimmed by 5 bases and 3 bases, with 17 bases remaining between them. CDR3 size: 16 residues.

In its sample, this clone was seen once. This chain connects TRBV5-1 to TRBJ2-2; 7 positions match TRBD1. The CDR3 is 14 residues long. Germline assignment: CDR1 SGHRS and CDR2 YFSETQ. The junction had 5 bases not matched to a gene; V was cut back by 3 bases and J by 6 bases. The CDR3 here is CASSWDRSAGELFF. The CDR3 DNA reads TGCGCCAGCAGCTGGGACAGATCCGCCGGGGAGCTGTTTTTT.

The rearrangement joins TRBV5-1 to TRBJ2-1; D is uncertain. Trimming removed 0 bases at V and 0 bases at J, with 10 bases between. CDR1 and CDR2 from the germline V gene are SGHRS and YFSETQ. The length of the CDR3 is 16 residues. This CDR3 reads CASSLGALLSYNEQFF. CDR3 DNA sequence: TGCGCCAGCAGCTTGGGGGCTCTGCTCTCCTACAATGAGCAGTTCTTC.

Regarding this clone: Other DNA variants within this sample encode the same CDR3. The chain couples TRBV2 to TRBJ2-7; D remains ambiguous. V lost 2 bases and J 1 base, leaving 3 bases between the germline ends. Germline CDR1 is SNHLY and CDR2 is FYNNEI. This CDR3 spans 12 amino acids. The CDR3 sequence is CASSESSYEQYF. The CDR3 DNA reads as TGTGCCAGCAGTGAAAGTTCCTACGAGCAGTACTTC.

J is TRBJ1-1 and V is TRBV7-9; D is possibly TRBD1 (6 bases). V shed 2 bases and J shed 5 bases, with 15 bases lying between them. The CDR3 sequence is 15 residues long. Germline CDR1 SEHNR, CDR2 FQNEAQ (reference sequence). CDR3 residues: CASSLRRGALTEAFF. DNA for the CDR3: TGTGCCAGCAGCTTAAGGAGGGGGGCCTTGACTGAAGCTTTCTTT.

In DNA, the CDR3 is TGTGCCAGCAGCCTTCTAGCGGGGGCCCGATCCTACGAGCAGTACTTC. Amino acid sequence: CASSLLAGARSYEQYF. The chain employs TRBV5-6 and TRBJ2-7; 10 bases are a match to TRBD2. With V trimmed by 4 bases and J by 1 base, 8 bases remained unmatched. The CDR3 sequence is 16 residues long. Looked up from germline, CDR1 is SGHDT and CDR2 is YYEEEE.

The CDR3 bases are TGTGCCAGCAGGGATCCGGGACTAGCGTGGAATGAGCAGTTCTTC. This gives the protein CASRDPGLAWNEQFF. V and J are TRBV27 and TRBJ2-1; 10 nucleotides align to TRBD2. CDR1 is MNHEY and CDR2 is SMNVEV in the germline V gene (reference sequence). This CDR3 has 15 residues. With 6 bases clipped from V and 7 bases from J, the junction kept 9 bases outside the gene matches.